This TCR beta chain was sequenced for a study of cytomegalovirus exposure and HLA in healthy donors. The CDR3 runs 15 residues. Trimming took 2 bases from V and 3 from J; bases not matched to a gene: 6. Germline V lookup: CDR1 MDHEN, CDR2 SYDVKM. Produced via immunoSEQ multiplex PCR; TCRdb's table is partial and in-frame only. The sample lists around 200,000 clones, roughly 88% seen once, with about 3% in the top ten. The chain combines TRBV28 with TRBJ2-7; 8 bases align to TRBD1. The clonotype originates from a woman in her late teens or twenties in good health and CMV-seronegative. Sequencing input: PBMCs. CDR3: CASSLPGQGDYEQYF. The CDR3 DNA reads TGTGCCAGCAGTTTACCTGGACAGGGTGACTACGAGCAGTACTTC.